Following are 11 T cell receptor beta chains from one sample sequenced in a study of T cells in women clearing cervical HPV infection. Clones were sequenced by immunoSEQ multiplex PCR, and TCRdb holds only the in-frame ones, with some missing. Its clone listing holds fewer than 30,000 clones. Sequences were obtained from blood buffy coat. These receptors were collected from a woman aged 18-70 years with a cervical HPV16 infection that either progressed to CIN3+ or cleared (not recorded which).

Comments on this clone: The read is 3 residues too short to cover the CDR3 end, so that end is filled in from the germline J gene. The chain carries TRBV5-1 and TRBJ1-6; 9 bases fit TRBD1. There are 15 residues in the CDR3. Trimming removed 4 bases from V and 8 bases from J; junction bases left unmatched: 7. CDR1 and CDR2 from the germline V gene are SGHRS and YFSETQ. The CDR3 bases that were read are TGCGCCAGCAGCGGGGGGACAGGGACTGATTCACCC. This codes for CASSGGTGTDSP. In full, the CDR3 is CASSGGTGTDSPLHF.

The CDR3 DNA, read in part, is TGTGCCAGCAGCACCGGACAGGGGGCGGATTCACCA. Its translation: CASSTGQGADSP. The CDR3 in its entirety is CASSTGQGADSPLFF. The chain has TRBV7-9 and TRBJ1-4, with 11 bases matching TRBD1. Read data end 3 residues before the CDR3 end; the end is taken from the germline J gene. CDR3 size: 15 residues. Germline lookup yields CDR1 SEHNR and CDR2 FQNEAQ (reference sequence). The whole variable domain, remainder taken from reference TRBV7-9 and TRBJ1-4, is DTGVSQNPRHKITKRGQNVTFRCDPISEHNRLYWYRQTLGQGPEFLTYFQNEAQLEKSRLLSDRFSAERPKGSFSTLEIQRTEQGDSAMYLCASSTGQGADSPLFFGSGTQLSVL.

Concerning this clone itself: The sequence runs out 3 residues before the end of the CDR3; the remainder is reconstructed from the germline J gene. The chain links TRBV11-2 to TRBJ2-2, with D unresolved. Germline CDR1 is SGHAT and CDR2 is FQNNGV. CDR3 length equals 15 residues. The CDR3 bases that were read are TGTGCCAGCAGCCGTCGGGTTACAACTAATGAAAAG. Encoded protein: CASSRRVTTNEK. The CDR3 as a whole reads CASSRRVTTNEKLFF.

As regards this clone: Sequencing ends 3 residues short of the CDR3 end; the germline J gene provides the rest. The chain couples TRBV19 to TRBJ1-2; 7 bases fit TRBD1. Germline V CDR1 and CDR2: LNHDA, SQIVND (reference sequence). The CDR3 has 14 amino acids. V shed 2 bases and J 6 bases; nucleotides not matched to a gene: 6. The CDR3 sequence: CASSIRTGSHGYTF. The CDR3 DNA, read in part, is TGTGCCAGTAGTATACGGACAGGCAGTCATGGC.

Comments on this clone: From the germline J gene comes the end of the CDR3, since the read stops 3 residues before it. This sequence joins TRBV5-5 and TRBJ2-4; no clear D. CDR3 length: 13 amino acids. The germline V gene encodes CDR1 SGHKS and CDR2 YYEKEE (reference sequence). The CDR3 here is CASSLVAENPQYF. The CDR3 DNA, read in part, is TGTGCCAGCAGCTTGGTGGCCGAGAATCCT. Full variable domain (rest looked up from reference TRBV5-5 and TRBJ2-4): DAGVTQSPTHLIKTRGQQVTLRCSPISGHKSVSWYQQVLGQGPQFIFQYYEKEERGRGNFPDRFSARQFPNYSSELNVNALLLGDSALYLCASSLVAENPQYFGAGTRLSVL.

In the case of this clone: The read halts 3 residues ahead of the CDR3 end, with the missing end drawn from the germline J gene. This chain connects TRBV10-2 to TRBJ2-1; TRBD2 matches 7 bases. The CDR3 totals 16 residues. Germline V gives CDR1 WSHSY, CDR2 SAAADI. V shed 4 bases and J 9 bases; nucleotides not matched to a gene: 15. The CDR3 loop is CASSGQGLGLETEQFF. The sequenced CDR3 bases are TGCGCCAGCAGTGGGCAAGGACTAGGGTTAGAGACTGAG.

As for this clone: One end of the junction is discordant with germline, which a read error may explain. The read comes to an end 3 residues before the CDR3 does, leaving the germline J gene to fill in the end. The V gene is TRBV5-1, the J gene TRBJ2-3; TRBD1 matches at 7 bases. CDR3 length: 15 residues. CDR1 is SGHRS and CDR2 is YFSETQ in the germline V gene. CDR3 in amino acids: CASSTSGTASETQYF. The DNA read from the CDR3 is TGCGCCAGCAGTACTTCCGGGACAGCATCAGAGACG. Full variable domain (remainder filled in from reference TRBV5-1 and TRBJ2-3): KAGVTQTPRYLIKTRGQQVTLSCSPISGHRSVSWYQQTPGQGLQFLFEYFSETQRNKGNFPGRFSGRQFSNSRSEMNVSTLELGDSALYLCASSTSGTASETQYFGPGTRLTVL.

Incomplete CDR3 DNA: TGTGCCAGCAGCGTAGGACGGGCAGATACG. As protein: CASSVGRADT. The whole CDR3 protein is CASSVGRADTQYF. This chain connects TRBV9 to TRBJ2-3; D call uncertain. The CDR3 end falls 3 residues outside the read, so it is completed with the germline J gene. The germline V gene has CDR1 SGDLS and CDR2 YYNGEE. The length of the CDR3 is 13 residues. Trimming shortened V by 0 bases and J by 4 bases, and 6 bases separated the two germline ends.

Regarding this clone: The read comes to an end 3 residues before the CDR3 does, leaving the germline J gene to fill in the end. This chain links TRBV5-1 with TRBJ2-7, with 10 bases that match TRBD2. The V gene's germline CDR1 is SGHRS and CDR2 YFSETQ. The V and J ends lost 4 bases and 0 bases, in that order; junction bases with no gene match: 4. The CDR3 has 15 residues. The CDR3 is CASSIGTSDSYEQYF. The CDR3 DNA, read in part, is TGCGCCAGCAGCATCGGGACTAGCGACTCCTACGAG.

In the case of this clone: The read gets to within 3 residues of the CDR3 end, and the germline J gene fills in the rest. The V gene is TRBV18, the J gene TRBJ1-1; D gene uncertain. Trimming took 8 bases from V and 1 from J, leaving 5 bases between them. The germline V gene encodes CDR1 KGHSH and CDR2 LQKENI. CDR3 length: 11 amino acids. The CDR3 sequence: CASTENTEAFF. The sequenced part of the CDR3 DNA is TGTGCCAGCACAGAGAACACTGAA.

With respect to this clone: The read stops 3 residues short of the end of the CDR3; the missing end is completed from the germline J gene. V gene TRBV20-1 combines with J gene TRBJ2-1; TRBD2 aligns across 7 bases. The germline gives CDR1 DFQATT, CDR2 SNEGSKA (reference sequence). Trimming removed 2 bases from V and 5 bases from J; junction bases left unmatched: 6. The length of the CDR3 is 14 residues. The CDR3 here is CSARRAGLNNEQFF. The DNA read from the CDR3 is TGCAGTGCTAGACGAGCGGGGCTGAACAATGAG.